These 25 T cell receptor beta chains were sequenced from one sample in a study of shared clonotypes between healthy human individuals. TCRdb keeps only in-frame clones here, not all; method: immunoSEQ multiplex PCR. The repertoire holds around 750,000 clones, around 72% seen once, with less than 2% in the top ten. Sequenced sample: memory CD4+ T cells sorted from blood. Stated subset: CD45RA-negative fraction. These receptors came from a woman aged 25 to 45 in good health.

The rearrangement joins TRBV11-2 to TRBJ2-4, with 11 nucleotides matching TRBD2. This CDR3 has 17 amino acids. J lost 0 bases, V lost 5 bases, and 6 bases had no gene match. Germline V gene lookup returns CDR1 SGHAT and CDR2 FQNNGV. The CDR3 DNA follows: TGTGCCAGCAGCGTGACTAGCGGGATCCTAGCCAAAAACATTCAGTACTTC. Amino acid sequence: CASSVTSGILAKNIQYF.

This clone was detected only a few times. This chain connects TRBV11-2 to TRBJ2-7; 8 positions agree with TRBD2. From germline, CDR1 is SGHAT and CDR2 FQNNGV. There are 14 residues in the CDR3. Trimming at V came to 5 bases and at J to 7 bases, leaving 10 bases not matched to a gene. The CDR3 spells CASSPIAGPVEQYF. Written as DNA, the CDR3 is TGTGCCAGCAGCCCTATAGCGGGACCGGTAGAGCAGTACTTC.

This clone was seen a handful of times. The chain combines TRBV29-1 with TRBJ2-1, with D perhaps matching TRBD1 (5 bases). There are 14 residues in the CDR3. Trimming took off 4 bases at V and 5 bases at J, with 15 bases between the two ends. Germline V gives CDR1 SQVTM, CDR2 ANQGSEA. The CDR3 loop reads CSVAQGVVDNEQFF. CDR3 nucleotides: TGCAGCGTTGCTCAGGGTGTTGTGGACAATGAGCAGTTCTTC.

The chain employs TRBV5-1 and TRBJ1-4, with D unclear. Per the germline V gene, CDR1 is SGHRS and CDR2 is YFSETQ. Trimming left V 4 bases short and J 5 bases short, with 15 bases between. The CDR3 consists of 15 residues. CDR3 residues: CASSLYDGRNEKLFF. CDR3 nucleotide sequence: TGCGCCAGCAGCCTCTATGACGGCAGAAATGAAAAACTGTTTTTT.

CDR3 sequence (DNA): TGTGCCAGCAGCCCACCAACTGGGACTAGCGGGACCTACGAGCAGTACTTC. It is translated as CASSPPTGTSGTYEQYF. The chain recombines TRBV7-8 with TRBJ2-7; 13 positions agree with TRBD2. CDR1 is SGHVS and CDR2 is FQNEAQ in the germline V gene. The CDR3 extends over 17 amino acids. V shed 5 bases and J 2 bases; nucleotides not matched to a gene: 9.

V and J are TRBV5-1 and TRBJ2-3; 7 bases match TRBD2. The CDR3 length is 16 residues. J was trimmed by 3 bases and V by 0 bases; bases with no gene match: 7. Germline V lookup: CDR1 SGHRS, CDR2 YFSETQ. This chain's CDR3 is CASSLGASGLTDTQYF. The CDR3 coding sequence is TGCGCCAGCAGCTTGGGGGCTAGCGGACTTACAGATACGCAGTATTTT. Looking up the rest from reference TRBV5-1 and TRBJ2-3 gives the full variable domain: KAGVTQTPRYLIKTRGQQVTLSCSPISGHRSVSWYQQTPGQGLQFLFEYFSETQRNKGNFPGRFSGRQFSNSRSEMNVSTLELGDSALYLCASSLGASGLTDTQYFGPGTRLTVL.

The J gene is TRBJ2-3, the V gene TRBV25-1, with 9 bases fitting TRBD1. From germline, CDR1 is MGHDK and CDR2 SYGVNS. After removal of 6 bases from V and 2 bases from J, the junction contained 9 bases not matched to a gene. This CDR3 is 16 amino acids long. CDR3 coding DNA: TGTGCCAGCAGGAGTATAGGGACAGGGAACACAGATACGCAGTATTTT. It codes for CASRSIGTGNTDTQYF.

The chain carries TRBV6-6 and TRBJ1-3; 9 nucleotides match TRBD1. Germline V gene data show CDR1 as MNHNY and CDR2 as SVGAGI (reference sequence). J was trimmed by 4 bases and V by 6 bases; bases with no gene match: 4. The CDR3 loop spans 14 amino acids. The CDR3 region has the DNA TGTGCCAGCAGCTCCGGGACAGGGGGAAACACCATATATTTT. Translating it yields CASSSGTGGNTIYF.

CDR3 DNA: TGTGCCAGTAGTATAGGAGGGACACTGTATACTAACTATGGCTACACCTTC. Translation: CASSIGGTLYTNYGYTF. This rearrangement joins TRBV19 to TRBJ1-2; perhaps TRBD1 as D (6 bases). Germline CDR1 is LNHDA and CDR2 is SQIVND (reference sequence). This CDR3 spans 17 amino acids. V was clipped by 1 base and J by 0 bases, with 15 bases between them. The full variable domain, completed using reference TRBV19 and TRBJ1-2, is DGGITQSPKYLFRKEGQNVTLSCEQNLNHDAMYWYRQDPGQGLRLIYYSQIVNDFQKGDIAEGYSVSREKKESFPLTVTSAQKNPTAFYLCASSIGGTLYTNYGYTFGSGTRLTVV.

This chain connects TRBV30 to TRBJ1-2; no reliable D call. Trimming removed 0 bases at V and 8 bases at J, with 7 bases between. The CDR3 covers 11 residues. Germline CDR1 and CDR2: GTSNPN and SVGIG (reference sequence). The CDR3 DNA reads TGTGCCTGGAGTGTAGGGCCGGGCTACACCTTC. Amino acid sequence: CAWSVGPGYTF.

Here the CDR3 reads CATSREGSGRFVEQFF. CDR3 bases: TGTGCCACCAGCAGAGAGGGTAGCGGGAGATTTGTTGAGCAGTTCTTC. This rearrangement joins TRBV15 to TRBJ2-1; 9 positions match TRBD2. Germline loops: CDR1 LNHNV, CDR2 YYDKDF (reference sequence). The ends lost 0 bases at V and 9 bases at J; junction bases unmatched: 9. This CDR3 comprises 16 residues.

In this sample, this clone turned up a few times. V and J are TRBV7-2 and TRBJ1-2; 12 nucleotides match TRBD1. Germline V lookup: CDR1 SGHTA, CDR2 FQGNSA. CDR3 length: 16 amino acids. Trimming took 0 bases from V and 7 from J; bases not matched to a gene: 6. The chain's CDR3 is CASSLAGTGGRGGYTF. In DNA form, the CDR3 reads TGTGCCAGCAGCTTAGCCGGGACAGGGGGCAGAGGTGGCTACACCTTC.

Note on this clone: A much larger clone sits a single nucleotide away, making a read error possible. Other DNA variants within this sample encode the same CDR3. CDR3 loop: CASSLASGAYNEQFF. The CDR3 DNA reads as TGCGCCAGCAGCTTGGCTAGCGGGGCATACAATGAGCAGTTCTTC. V and J are TRBV5-1 and TRBJ2-1, with TRBD2 identical over 9 bases. V lost 0 bases, J lost 4 bases, and 2 bases stayed unmatched. The CDR3 totals 15 residues. Germline CDR1 SGHRS, CDR2 YFSETQ.

This clone was seen more than once but under ten times. This rearrangement joins TRBV11-2 to TRBJ2-7, with 8 bases that match TRBD1. The CDR3 is 15 residues long. Losses at the gene ends were 5 bases for V and 6 bases for J; bases not matched to a gene: 12. The germline V gene has CDR1 SGHAT and CDR2 FQNNGV. CDR3: CASSGRGDRRGEQYF. The CDR3 coding sequence is TGTGCCAGCAGCGGTAGGGGGGACAGGAGGGGCGAGCAGTACTTC.

Only one count was recorded for this clone. This chain connects TRBV6-5 to TRBJ1-5; D is unclear. The CDR3 runs to 15 residues. Trimming took off 2 bases at V and 0 bases at J, with 8 bases between the two ends. The germline V gene has CDR1 MNHEY and CDR2 SVGAGI. The CDR3 DNA reads as TGTGCCAGCAGTTACATCTTGGGTAGCAATCAGCCCCAGCATTTT. It encodes CASSYILGSNQPQHF.

About this clone itself: A junction boundary mismatches the germline segment, possibly from a read error. In nucleotides, the CDR3 is TGTGCCATCAGTGGGCCAGGGGCGTCAGTGATCTTC. Translating gives CAISGPGASVIF. The chain joins TRBV10-3 to TRBJ2-1, with D possibly matching TRBD1 (6 bases). This CDR3 is 12 amino acids long. Germline V gene lookup returns CDR1 ENHRY and CDR2 SYGVKD.

This clone was detected only once. J is TRBJ1-2 and V is TRBV10-2; D possibly corresponds to TRBD1 (6 bases). Germline loops: CDR1 WSHSY, CDR2 SAAADI. V was clipped by 0 bases and J by 5 bases, with 13 bases between them. This CDR3 is 15 amino acids long. CDR3 region: CASSESIGGGYGYTF. The CDR3 region has the DNA TGCGCCAGCAGTGAGTCGATCGGGGGCGGATATGGCTACACCTTC.

V and J are TRBV7-2 and TRBJ2-7; D is undetermined. V was cut by 1 base and J by 6 bases, with 7 bases left in between. CDR3 length: 12 amino acids. Germline values: CDR1 SGHTA, CDR2 FQGNSA. CDR3 DNA: TGTGCCAGCAGCTTAGGACGGATCGAGCAGTACTTC. The encoded protein is CASSLGRIEQYF. Full variable domain (remainder filled in from reference TRBV7-2 and TRBJ2-7): GAGVSQSPSNKVTEKGKDVELRCDPISGHTALYWYRQSLGQGLEFLIYFQGNSAPDKSGLPSDRFSAERTGGSVSTLTIQRTQQEDSAVYLCASSLGRIEQYFGPGTRLTVT.

This clone appeared a single time. The V and J genes are TRBV29-1 and TRBJ2-5, with D perhaps TRBD2 (6 bases). The CDR3 totals 13 residues. Trimming stripped 8 bases from V and 0 bases from J, with 13 bases between. Per germline, CDR1 SQVTM and CDR2 ANQGSEA. The CDR3 DNA is TGCAGCTCCTGGAGGGCGGACCAAGAGACCCAGTACTTC. Translation: CSSWRADQETQYF.

This chain links TRBV2 with TRBJ2-1; a weak D match, TRBD2 (6 bases). The CDR3 totals 14 residues. Germline-derived CDR1 and CDR2 are SNHLY and FYNNEI. Trimming pared 8 bases from V and 5 bases from J, leaving 16 bases between. DNA of the CDR3: TGTGCCAGCGGGATGCGGGGTCTGAACAATGAGCAGTTCTTC. As protein: CASGMRGLNNEQFF.

This clone was detected once. The genes are TRBV4-1 and TRBJ2-2; 11 bases are a match to TRBD1. Per germline, CDR1 MGHRA and CDR2 YSYEKL. V shed 4 bases, J shed 4 bases, and the junction held 14 bases outside the gene matches. The CDR3 extends over 19 amino acids. CDR3 DNA sequence: TGCGCCAGCAGCCCCACGGGGTCACCCGGGACAGGGGGCACCGGGGAGCTGTTTTTT. It is translated as CASSPTGSPGTGGTGELFF.

V gene TRBV11-2 combines with J gene TRBJ2-2; D unresolved. Germline CDR1 and CDR2: SGHAT and FQNNGV. V was cut by 5 bases and J by 0 bases, with 13 bases left in between. CDR3 length: 16 amino acids. The DNA of the CDR3 is TGTGCCAGCAGCAAAGAAGTCCGCTCGAACACCGGGGAGCTGTTTTTT. Protein: CASSKEVRSNTGELFF. Full variable domain (outside the CDR3, taken from reference TRBV11-2 and TRBJ2-2): EAGVAQSPRYKIIEKRQSVAFWCNPISGHATLYWYQQILGQGPKLLIQFQNNGVVDDSQLPKDRFSAERLKGVDSTLKIQPAKLEDSAVYLCASSKEVRSNTGELFFGEGSRLTVL.

V and J are TRBV4-1 and TRBJ2-5, with D hard to call. Trimming left V 1 base short and J 2 bases short, with 17 bases between. The CDR3 is 17 residues long. The V gene's germline CDR1 is MGHRA and CDR2 YSYEKL. Here the CDR3 DNA reads TGCGCCAGCAGCCAAGTCCACACAAGACGAACTCAAGAGACCCAGTACTTC. Protein product: CASSQVHTRRTQETQYF.

The chain combines TRBV28 with TRBJ1-1, with 9 positions matching TRBD1. This CDR3 region has 15 residues. Germline-derived CDR1 and CDR2 are MDHEN and SYDVKM. After removal of 7 bases from V and 5 bases from J, the junction contained 11 bases not matched to a gene. The CDR3 reads CASKPSQGALTEAFF. CDR3 bases: TGTGCCAGCAAGCCGTCACAGGGGGCGCTTACTGAAGCTTTCTTT.

The chain links TRBV29-1 to TRBJ1-1, with D tentatively TRBD1 (5 bases). V was clipped by 5 bases and J by 3 bases, with 10 bases between them. The CDR3 loop spans 12 amino acids. Germline CDR1 SQVTM, CDR2 ANQGSEA. The CDR3 DNA reads as TGCAGCGTTCAAAGAGGGGACACTGAAGCTTTCTTT. Its translation is CSVQRGDTEAFF.